This T cell receptor beta chain emerged from a study of T cell repertoires in cytomegalovirus infection. Study-level information: Matching HLA type, along with CMV infection, was indicated by public TCR beta signatures. Study-level results: Cumulative public TCR beta family frequency identified carriers of CMV plus the relevant HLA. Clonotypes of TCR beta that were HLA-C-restricted and CMV-specific dominated the ex vivo response.

The CDR3 has 16 amino acids. CDR1 and CDR2 (germline): SGHTA, FQGTGA. V lost 1 base and J lost 2; bases outside the gene matches: 6. TCRdb called the reads again in MiXCR, with one record for every CDR3 protein. Here the sample spans some 280,000 distinct CDR3 sequences, roughly 13% being singletons. The table lists this clonotype with many counts. Its antigen is still unknown. V and J are TRBV7-3 and TRBJ2-3; TRBD2 matches 7 bases. This receptor was identified in a human donor in good health (CMV status not recorded). Some clones in this sample may be carry-over from other donors' samples. Sequenced material: PBMCs. The CDR3 DNA is TGTGCCAGCAGCTTAAGCCCCGGGGGGTTCACAGATACGCAGTATTTT. Protein sequence: CASSLSPGGFTDTQYF. Drawing the rest from reference TRBV7-3 and TRBJ2-3, the complete variable domain is GAGVSQTPSNKVTEKGKYVELRCDPISGHTALYWYRQSLGQGPEFLIYFQGTGAADDSGLPNDRFFAVRPEGSVSTLKIQRTERGDSAVYLCASSLSPGGFTDTQYFGPGTRLTVL.